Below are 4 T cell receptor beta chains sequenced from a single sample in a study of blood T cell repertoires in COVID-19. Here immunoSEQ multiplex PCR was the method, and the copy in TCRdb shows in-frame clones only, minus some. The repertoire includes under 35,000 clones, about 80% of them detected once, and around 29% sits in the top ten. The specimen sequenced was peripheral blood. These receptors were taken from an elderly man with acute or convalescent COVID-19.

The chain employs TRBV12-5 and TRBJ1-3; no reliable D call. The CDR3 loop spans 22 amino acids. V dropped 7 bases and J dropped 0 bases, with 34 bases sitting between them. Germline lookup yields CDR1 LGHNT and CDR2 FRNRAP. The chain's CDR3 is CASAITTLLAGITRFSGNTIYF. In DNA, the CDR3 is TGTGCTAGTGCCATAACCACCCTCCTCGCAGGTATAACTCGTTTCTCTGGAAACACCATATATTTT.

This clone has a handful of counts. CDR3 sequence reads: CASSLVGGAGGHQETQYF. In nucleotides, the CDR3 is TGTGCCAGCAGCTTAGTAGGGGGAGCGGGGGGCCACCAAGAGACCCAGTACTTC. V is TRBV9 and J is TRBJ2-5; TRBD2 matches at 9 bases. V lost 4 bases and J lost 0; bases outside the gene matches: 13. The length of the CDR3 is 18 residues. CDR1 SGDLS and CDR2 YYNGEE come from the germline V gene.

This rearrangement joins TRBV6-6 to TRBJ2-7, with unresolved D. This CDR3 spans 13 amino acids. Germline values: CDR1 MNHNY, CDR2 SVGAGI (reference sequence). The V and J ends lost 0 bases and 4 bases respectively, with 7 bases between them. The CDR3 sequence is CASSYSRVYEQYF. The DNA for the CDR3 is TGTGCCAGCAGTTACTCCCGGGTTTACGAGCAGTACTTC.

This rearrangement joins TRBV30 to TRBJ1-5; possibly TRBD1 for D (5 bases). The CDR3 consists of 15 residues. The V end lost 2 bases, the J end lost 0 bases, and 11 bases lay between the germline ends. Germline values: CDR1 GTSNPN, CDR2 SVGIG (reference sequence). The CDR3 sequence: CAWSSGGYSNQPQHF. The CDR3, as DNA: TGTGCCTGGAGTTCCGGGGGATATAGCAATCAGCCCCAGCATTTT.